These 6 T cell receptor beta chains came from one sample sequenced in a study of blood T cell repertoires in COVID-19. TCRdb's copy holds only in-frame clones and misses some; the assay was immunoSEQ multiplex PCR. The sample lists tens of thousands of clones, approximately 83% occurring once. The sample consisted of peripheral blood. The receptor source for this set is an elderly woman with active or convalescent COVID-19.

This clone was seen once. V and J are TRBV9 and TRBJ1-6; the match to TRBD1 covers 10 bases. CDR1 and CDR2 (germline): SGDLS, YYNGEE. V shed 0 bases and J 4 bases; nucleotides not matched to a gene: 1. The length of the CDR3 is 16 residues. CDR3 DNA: TGTGCCAGCAGCGTAGGGGGACAGGGGTATAATTCACCCCTCCACTTT. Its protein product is CASSVGGQGYNSPLHF.

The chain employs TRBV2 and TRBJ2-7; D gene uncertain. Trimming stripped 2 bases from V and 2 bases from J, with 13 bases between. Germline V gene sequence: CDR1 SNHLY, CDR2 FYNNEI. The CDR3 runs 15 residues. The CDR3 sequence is CASSENPGKAYEQYF. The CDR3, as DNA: TGTGCCAGCAGTGAAAATCCAGGAAAAGCCTACGAGCAGTACTTC.

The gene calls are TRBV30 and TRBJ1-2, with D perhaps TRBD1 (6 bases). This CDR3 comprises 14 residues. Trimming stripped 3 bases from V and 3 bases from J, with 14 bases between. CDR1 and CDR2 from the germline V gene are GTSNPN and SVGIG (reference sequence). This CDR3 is CAWRKYPGDYGYTF. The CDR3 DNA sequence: TGTGCCTGGAGGAAGTATCCAGGGGACTATGGCTACACCTTC.

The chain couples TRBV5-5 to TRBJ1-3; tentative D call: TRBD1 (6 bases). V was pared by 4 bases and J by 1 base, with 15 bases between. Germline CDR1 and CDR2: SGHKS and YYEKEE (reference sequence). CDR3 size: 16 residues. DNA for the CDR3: TGTGCCAGCAGCCCGTGGGGCAGGGGTTCTGGAAACACCATATATTTT. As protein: CASSPWGRGSGNTIYF.

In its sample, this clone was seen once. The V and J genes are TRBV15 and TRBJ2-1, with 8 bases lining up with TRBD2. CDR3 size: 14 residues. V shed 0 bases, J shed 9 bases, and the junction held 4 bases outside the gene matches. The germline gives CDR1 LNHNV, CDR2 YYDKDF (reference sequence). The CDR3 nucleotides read TGTGCCACCAGCAGAGATCTCCGGGAGGGTGAGCAGTTCTTC. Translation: CATSRDLREGEQFF.

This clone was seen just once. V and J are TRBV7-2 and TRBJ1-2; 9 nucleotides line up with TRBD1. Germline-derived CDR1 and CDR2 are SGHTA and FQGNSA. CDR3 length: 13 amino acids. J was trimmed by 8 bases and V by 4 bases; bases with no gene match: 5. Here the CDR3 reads CASSSQGAGGYTF. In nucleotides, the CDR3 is TGTGCCAGCAGCTCACAGGGGGCTGGAGGCTACACCTTC. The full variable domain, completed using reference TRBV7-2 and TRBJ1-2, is GAGVSQSPSNKVTEKGKDVELRCDPISGHTALYWYRQSLGQGLEFLIYFQGNSAPDKSGLPSDRFSAERTGGSVSTLTIQRTQQEDSAVYLCASSSQGAGGYTFGSGTRLTVV.